This T cell receptor (beta chain) is drawn from a study of vaccination and CD4 T cells after COVID-19. Study-level background: Every culture used as a control got a CEFX pool, an HIV-1 Nef pool, or no peptide.

Specified treatment: roughly 10-day PBMC culture with coronavirus spike peptide pools or control peptides (ViraFEST assay). This CDR3 is 15 amino acids long. Germline loops: CDR1 SGHTA, CDR2 FQGTGA. Trimming removed 6 bases from V and 0 bases from J, with 13 bases in between. Remarks on this clonotype: The antigen is not known.

With the Oncomine TCR Beta short-read assay, DNA from cultured CD4+ T cells was sequenced. TCRdb redid the calling of the PCR reads with MiXCR, one entry per CDR3 protein. There are around 9,000 distinct CDR3 sequences in the sample; 55% occur only once, and approximately 7.6% lies in the top ten. The chain is built from TRBV7-3 and TRBJ2-3; D may be TRBD2 (6 bases). The sequence derives from a human donor who had recovered from COVID-19. Sequenced input: CD4+ T cells from blood, cultured in vitro. This CDR3 is CASSRSGTSTDTQYF. The DNA of the CDR3 is TGTGCCAGCAGTCGGTCCGGGACTAGCACAGATACGCAGTATTTT.